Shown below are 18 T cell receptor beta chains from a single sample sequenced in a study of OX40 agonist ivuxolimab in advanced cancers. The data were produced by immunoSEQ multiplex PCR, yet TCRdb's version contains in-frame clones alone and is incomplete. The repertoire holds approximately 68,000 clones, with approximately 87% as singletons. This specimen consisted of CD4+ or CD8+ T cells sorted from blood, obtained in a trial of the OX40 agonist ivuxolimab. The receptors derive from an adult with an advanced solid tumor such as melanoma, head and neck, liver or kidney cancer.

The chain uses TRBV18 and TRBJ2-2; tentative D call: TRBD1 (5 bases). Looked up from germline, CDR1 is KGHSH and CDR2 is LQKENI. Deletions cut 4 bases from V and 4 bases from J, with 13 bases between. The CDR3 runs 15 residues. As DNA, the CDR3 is TGTGCCAGCTCACGGACAAATTACCCCACCGGGGAGCTGTTTTTT. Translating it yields CASSRTNYPTGELFF.

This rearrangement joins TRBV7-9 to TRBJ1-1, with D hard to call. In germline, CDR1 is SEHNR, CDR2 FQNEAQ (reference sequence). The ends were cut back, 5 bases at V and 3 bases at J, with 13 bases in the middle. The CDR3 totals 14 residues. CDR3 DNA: TGTGCCAGCAGCACCGGACCCTGGGACACTGAAGCTTTCTTT. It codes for CASSTGPWDTEAFF. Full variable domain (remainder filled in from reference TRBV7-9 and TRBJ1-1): DTGVSQNPRHKITKRGQNVTFRCDPISEHNRLYWYRQTLGQGPEFLTYFQNEAQLEKSRLLSDRFSAERPKGSFSTLEIQRTEQGDSAMYLCASSTGPWDTEAFFGQGTRLTVV.

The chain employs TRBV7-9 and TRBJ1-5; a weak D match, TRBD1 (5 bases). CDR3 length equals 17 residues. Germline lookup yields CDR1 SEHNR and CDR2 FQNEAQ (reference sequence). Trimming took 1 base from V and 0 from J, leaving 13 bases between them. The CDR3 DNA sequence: TGTGCCAGCAGCTTAGAGTCAGGGTTTTATAGCAATCAGCCCCAGCATTTT. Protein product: CASSLESGFYSNQPQHF.

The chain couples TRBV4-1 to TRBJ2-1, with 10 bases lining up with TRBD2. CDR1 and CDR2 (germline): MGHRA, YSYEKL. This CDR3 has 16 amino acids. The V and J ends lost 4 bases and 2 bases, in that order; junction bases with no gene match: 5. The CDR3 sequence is CASSRRTSGTYNEQFF. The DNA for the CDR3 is TGCGCCAGCAGCCGGCGGACTAGCGGCACCTACAATGAGCAGTTCTTC.

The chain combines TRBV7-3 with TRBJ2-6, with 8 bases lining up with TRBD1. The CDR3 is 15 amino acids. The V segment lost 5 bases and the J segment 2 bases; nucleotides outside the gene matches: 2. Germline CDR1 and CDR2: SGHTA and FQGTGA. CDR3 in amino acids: CASSPQGAGANVLTF. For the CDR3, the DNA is TGTGCCAGCAGCCCACAGGGGGCTGGGGCCAACGTCCTGACTTTC.

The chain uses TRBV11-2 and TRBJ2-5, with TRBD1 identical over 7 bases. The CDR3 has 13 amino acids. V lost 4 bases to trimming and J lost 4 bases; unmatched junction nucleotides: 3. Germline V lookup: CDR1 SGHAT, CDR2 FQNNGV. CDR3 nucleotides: TGTGCCAGCAGCTACGACAGGGCAGAGACCCAGTACTTC. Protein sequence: CASSYDRAETQYF. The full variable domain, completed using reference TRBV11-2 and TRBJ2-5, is EAGVAQSPRYKIIEKRQSVAFWCNPISGHATLYWYQQILGQGPKLLIQFQNNGVVDDSQLPKDRFSAERLKGVDSTLKIQPAKLEDSAVYLCASSYDRAETQYFGPGTRLLVL.

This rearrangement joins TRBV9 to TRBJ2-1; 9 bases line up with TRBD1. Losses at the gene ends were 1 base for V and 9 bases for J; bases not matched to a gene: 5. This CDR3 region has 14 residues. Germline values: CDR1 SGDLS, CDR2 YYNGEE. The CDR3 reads CASSVTDRGGEQFF. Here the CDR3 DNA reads TGTGCCAGCAGCGTAACGGACAGGGGCGGTGAGCAGTTCTTC.

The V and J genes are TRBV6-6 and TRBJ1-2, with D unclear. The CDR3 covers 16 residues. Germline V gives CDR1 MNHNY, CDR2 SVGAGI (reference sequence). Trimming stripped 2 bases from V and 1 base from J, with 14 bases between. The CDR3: CASSYPKDYGNYGYTF. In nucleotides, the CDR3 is TGTGCCAGCAGTTACCCAAAGGACTACGGTAACTATGGCTACACCTTC.

The CDR3 DNA reads TGTGCCAGTAGTATTGGATGGGGGACGACTGGAAACACCATATATTTT. Amino acids: CASSIGWGTTGNTIYF. V gene TRBV19 combines with J gene TRBJ1-3, with D perhaps matching TRBD1 (5 bases). Trimming pared 3 bases from V and 2 bases from J, leaving 14 bases between. Looked up from germline, CDR1 is LNHDA and CDR2 is SQIVND (reference sequence). The length of the CDR3 is 16 residues.

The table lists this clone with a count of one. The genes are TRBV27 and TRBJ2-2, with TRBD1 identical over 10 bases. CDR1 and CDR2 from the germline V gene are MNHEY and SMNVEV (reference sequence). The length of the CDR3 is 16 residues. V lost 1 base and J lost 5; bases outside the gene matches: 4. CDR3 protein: CASSLLGTGVTGELFF. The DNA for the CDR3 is TGTGCCAGCAGTTTATTAGGGACAGGGGTGACCGGGGAGCTGTTTTTT.

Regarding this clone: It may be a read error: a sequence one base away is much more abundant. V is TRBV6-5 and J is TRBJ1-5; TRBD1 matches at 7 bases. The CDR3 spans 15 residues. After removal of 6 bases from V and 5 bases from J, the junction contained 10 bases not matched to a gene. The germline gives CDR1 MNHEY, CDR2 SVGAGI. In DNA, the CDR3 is TGTGCCAGCAGCCTCGGACAGGCCTTTGATCAGCCCCAGCATTTT. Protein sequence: CASSLGQAFDQPQHF.

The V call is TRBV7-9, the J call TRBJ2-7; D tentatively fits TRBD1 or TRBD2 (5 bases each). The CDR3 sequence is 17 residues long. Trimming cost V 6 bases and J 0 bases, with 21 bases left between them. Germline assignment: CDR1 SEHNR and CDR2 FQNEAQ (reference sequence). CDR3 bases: TGTGCCAGCAGTAAGCTCCTTCGGGACGGAACCTCCTACGAGCAGTACTTC. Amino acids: CASSKLLRDGTSYEQYF.

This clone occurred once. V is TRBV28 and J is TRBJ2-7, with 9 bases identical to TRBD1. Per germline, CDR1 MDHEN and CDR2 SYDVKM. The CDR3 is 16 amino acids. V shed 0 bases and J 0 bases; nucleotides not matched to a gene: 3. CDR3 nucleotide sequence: TGTGCCAGCAGTTTATGGGGACAGGGCAGCTCCTACGAGCAGTACTTC. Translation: CASSLWGQGSSYEQYF.

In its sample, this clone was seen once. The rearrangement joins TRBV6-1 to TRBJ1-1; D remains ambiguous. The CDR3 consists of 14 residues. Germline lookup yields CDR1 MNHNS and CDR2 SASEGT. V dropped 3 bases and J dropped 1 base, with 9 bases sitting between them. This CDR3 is CASSEWTANTEAFF. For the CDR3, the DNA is TGTGCCAGCAGTGAGTGGACGGCGAACACTGAAGCTTTCTTT.

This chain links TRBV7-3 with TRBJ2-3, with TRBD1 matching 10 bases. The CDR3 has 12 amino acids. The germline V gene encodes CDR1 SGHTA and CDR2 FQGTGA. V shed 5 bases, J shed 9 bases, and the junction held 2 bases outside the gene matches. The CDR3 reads CASSMGQGTQYF. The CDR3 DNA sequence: TGTGCCAGCAGCATGGGACAGGGGACGCAGTATTTT.

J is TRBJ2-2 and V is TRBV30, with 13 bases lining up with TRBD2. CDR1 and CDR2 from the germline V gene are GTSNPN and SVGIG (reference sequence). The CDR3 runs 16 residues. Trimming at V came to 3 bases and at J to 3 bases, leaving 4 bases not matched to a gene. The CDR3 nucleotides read TGTGCCTGGAGACTAGCGGGAGGGCCCGACACCGGGGAGCTGTTTTTT. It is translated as CAWRLAGGPDTGELFF.

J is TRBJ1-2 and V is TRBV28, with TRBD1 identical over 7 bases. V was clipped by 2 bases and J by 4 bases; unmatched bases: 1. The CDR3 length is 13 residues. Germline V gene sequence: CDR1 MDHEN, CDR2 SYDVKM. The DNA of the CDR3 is TGTGCCAGCAGTTTAAAGGGGGCCTATGGCTACACCTTC. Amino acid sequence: CASSLKGAYGYTF.

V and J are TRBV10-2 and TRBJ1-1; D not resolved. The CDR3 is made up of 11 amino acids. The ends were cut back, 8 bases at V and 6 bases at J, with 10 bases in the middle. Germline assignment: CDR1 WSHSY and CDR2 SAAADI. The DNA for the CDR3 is TGCGCCAGCGGAGGAGGGCCTGAAGCTTTCTTT. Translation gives CASGGGPEAFF.